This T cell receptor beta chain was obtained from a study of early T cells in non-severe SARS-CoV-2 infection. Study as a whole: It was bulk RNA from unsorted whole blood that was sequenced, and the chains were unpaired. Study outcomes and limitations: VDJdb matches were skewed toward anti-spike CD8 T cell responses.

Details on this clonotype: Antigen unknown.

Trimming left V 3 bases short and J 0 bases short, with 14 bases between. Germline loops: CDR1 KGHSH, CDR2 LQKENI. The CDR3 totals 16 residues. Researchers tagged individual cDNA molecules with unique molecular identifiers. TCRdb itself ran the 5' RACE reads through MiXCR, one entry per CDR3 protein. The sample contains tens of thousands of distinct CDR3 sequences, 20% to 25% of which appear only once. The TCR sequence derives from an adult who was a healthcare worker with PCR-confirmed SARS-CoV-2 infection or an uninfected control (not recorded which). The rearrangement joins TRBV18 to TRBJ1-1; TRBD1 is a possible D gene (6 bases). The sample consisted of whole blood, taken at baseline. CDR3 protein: CASSPQTGPLNTEAFF. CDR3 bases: TGTGCCAGCTCACCTCAGACAGGACCCTTGAACACTGAAGCTTTCTTT. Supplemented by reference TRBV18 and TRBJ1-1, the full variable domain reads NAGVMQNPRHLVRRRGQEARLRCSPMKGHSHVYWYRQLPEEGLKFMVYLQKENIIDESGMPKERFSAEFPKEGPSILRIQQVVRGDSAAYFCASSPQTGPLNTEAFFGQGTRLTVV.